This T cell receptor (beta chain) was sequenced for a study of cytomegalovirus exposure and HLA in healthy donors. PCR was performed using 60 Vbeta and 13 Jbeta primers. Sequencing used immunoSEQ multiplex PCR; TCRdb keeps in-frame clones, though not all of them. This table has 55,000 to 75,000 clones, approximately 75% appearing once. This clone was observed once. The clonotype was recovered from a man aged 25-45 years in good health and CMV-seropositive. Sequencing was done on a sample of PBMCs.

This CDR3 is CASSLGQAATNEKLFF. The CDR3 DNA follows: TGTGCCAGCAGCTTAGGACAGGCGGCAACTAATGAAAAACTGTTTTTT. The chain recombines TRBV7-2 with TRBJ1-4; D perhaps matches TRBD1 (6 bases). Germline assignment: CDR1 SGHTA and CDR2 FQGNSA. CDR3 length: 16 amino acids. V was clipped by 1 base and J by 0 bases, with 9 bases between them.